This T cell receptor (beta chain) was identified in a study of beta chain features in type 1 diabetes. The V gene end was trimmed by 5 bases and the J gene end by 6 bases; junction bases not matched to a gene: 4. This CDR3 spans 15 amino acids. Looked up from germline, CDR1 is SEHNR and CDR2 is FQNEAQ (reference sequence). Findings and caveats of the study: Short templates might get an advantage during PCR, and this would be equal in patients and controls.

The investigators reverse transcribed all of the isolated RNA, so they sequenced expressed TCRB transcripts. Using immunoSEQ multiplex PCR, the repertoire was profiled, and TCRdb retains in-frame clones only, with some absent. The sample includes more than 150,000 clones, 13% of them seen just once. This clone was picked up a small number of times. Its antigen is undetermined. Sequenced input: central memory CD4+ T cells from blood. This chain uses TRBV7-9 with TRBJ2-1; TRBD2 aligns across 13 bases. The TCR originated in a woman aged 18-35 years in good health. The chain's CDR3 is CASSVGTSGVNEQFF. The DNA of the CDR3 is TGTGCCAGCAGCGTCGGGACTAGCGGGGTCAATGAGCAGTTCTTC.